These 25 T cell receptor beta chains originate from one sample sequenced in a study of T-cell reconstitution after alpha-beta-depleted transplantation in children. Construction of the TCRbeta library involved unique molecular identifiers. TCRdb reprocessed the PCR reads via MiXCR and lists one record per CDR3 protein. The data show 500,000 to 600,000 distinct CDR3 sequences, approximately 16% seen once. The input for sequencing was PBMCs from the stem cell graft donor, taken from the stem cell graft. Receptor source: a human donor who donated a stem cell graft to a child with acute lymphoblastic leukemia.

This clonotype has only one observation. Since a much larger clone is just one base distant, this may be a read error. J is TRBJ2-1 and V is TRBV5-5; 8 bases map to TRBD1. Germline CDR1 reads SGHKS; CDR2 reads YYEKEE (reference sequence). There are 16 residues in the CDR3. DNA for the CDR3: TGTGTCAGCAGCGTGGGACAGGTCTACTCCTACAATGAGCAGTTCTTC. Translating it yields CVSSVGQVYSYNEQFF. The full variable domain, with the rest looked up from reference TRBV5-5 and TRBJ2-1, is DAGVTQSPTHLIKTRGQQVTLRCSPISGHKSVSWYQQVLGQGPQFIFQYYEKEERGRGNFPDRFSARQFPNYSSELNVNALLLGDSALYLCVSSVGQVYSYNEQFFGPGTRLTVL.

The gene calls are TRBV5-1 and TRBJ1-1, with 7 bases identical to TRBD1. The CDR3 has 13 residues. J was trimmed by 4 bases and V by 6 bases; bases with no gene match: 6. Germline V CDR1 and CDR2: SGHRS, YFSETQ. The CDR3, as DNA: TGCGCCAGCACCCGACAGGGAGGCACTGAAGCTTTCTTT. This encodes CASTRQGGTEAFF.

CDR3 in DNA: TGCAGTGCAATCCGGGGGACAGGGGACACTGAAGCTTTCTTT. This sequence encodes CSAIRGTGDTEAFF. The chain combines TRBV20-1 with TRBJ1-1; 10 nucleotides match TRBD1. Germline V gene data show CDR1 as DFQATT and CDR2 as SNEGSKA (reference sequence). Losses at the gene ends were 6 bases for V and 3 bases for J; bases not matched to a gene: 7. The CDR3 sequence is 14 residues long.

V is TRBV18 and J is TRBJ1-4; TRBD1 agrees at 7 bases. CDR1 is KGHSH, CDR2 LQKENI, per germline. With V trimmed by 3 bases and J by 10 bases, 11 bases remained unmatched. The CDR3 runs to 15 residues. The CDR3 coding sequence is TGTGCCAGCTCACCTCTTGGGACAGAGGAAGGAAAACTGTTTTTT. Its translation is CASSPLGTEEGKLFF.

This clonotype has just a few counts. This chain's CDR3 is CASSLGLGSSTQYF. The DNA for the CDR3 is TGTGCCAGCAGCTTAGGCCTTGGGTCCTCCACGCAGTATTTT. The chain has TRBV13 and TRBJ2-3; D is uncertain. The germline V gene encodes CDR1 PRHDT and CDR2 FYEKMQ (reference sequence). V was shortened by 0 bases and J by 9 bases, with 13 bases between the two germline ends. The CDR3 runs to 14 residues.

The chain joins TRBV5-1 to TRBJ2-5; TRBD2 is a possible D gene (5 bases). The V gene lost 4 bases and the J gene lost 1 base, with 11 bases spanning the gap. The germline V gene has CDR1 SGHRS and CDR2 YFSETQ. The CDR3 has 14 residues. CDR3 region: CASSPELGQETQYF. DNA for the CDR3: TGCGCCAGCAGCCCTGAACTAGGCCAAGAGACCCAGTACTTC.

Many counts were recorded for this clonotype. In DNA, the CDR3 is TGTGCCGCCGGAGCCTACGAGCAGTACTTC. It translates to CAAGAYEQYF. This chain links TRBV6-6 with TRBJ2-7; D is unclear. The CDR3 contains 10 residues. V shed 11 bases and J shed 2 bases, with 7 bases lying between them. Germline V CDR1 and CDR2: MNHNY, SVGAGI (reference sequence).

The chain employs TRBV11-1 and TRBJ1-2; 8 bases match TRBD1. Germline V gives CDR1 SGHAT, CDR2 FQDESV (reference sequence). Losses at the gene ends were 0 bases for V and 0 bases for J; bases not matched to a gene: 15. This CDR3 region has 20 residues. CDR3 sequence: CASSLAPRIRGLTANYGYTF. The CDR3, as DNA: TGTGCCAGCAGCTTAGCCCCCCGGATCAGGGGGCTCACTGCTAACTATGGCTACACCTTC.

The sample holds a few counts of this clonotype. The genes are TRBV5-1 and TRBJ2-1; perhaps TRBD1 as D (6 bases). The CDR3 extends over 16 amino acids. CDR1 is SGHRS, CDR2 YFSETQ, per germline. V dropped 3 bases and J dropped 5 bases, with 18 bases sitting between them. The CDR3 protein is CASSWRVGTTNNEQFF. The CDR3 DNA follows: TGCGCCAGCAGCTGGCGCGTTGGGACAACTAACAATGAGCAGTTCTTC.

The V gene is TRBV7-9, the J gene TRBJ1-2; TRBD1 is a possible D gene (5 bases). This CDR3 has 12 residues. V gave up 5 bases and J gave up 10 bases, with 14 bases separating them. CDR1 is SEHNR and CDR2 is FQNEAQ in the germline V gene (reference sequence). The CDR3 loop reads CASSRGRDPYTF. The CDR3 DNA reads TGTGCCAGCAGCCGTGGACGGGACCCCTACACCTTC.

This clonotype was picked up a small number of times. V gene TRBV12-3 or TRBV12-4 combines with J gene TRBJ2-4, with 8 positions matching TRBD2. There are 13 residues in the CDR3. V gave up 5 bases and J gave up 7 bases; unmatched junction bases: 4. The CDR3: CASSRTSWNIQYF. The CDR3, as DNA: TGTGCCAGCAGTAGGACTAGCTGGAACATTCAGTACTTC.

This clonotype has a handful of counts. The chain couples TRBV20-1 to TRBJ2-3; 7 bases line up with TRBD2. J was trimmed by 4 bases and V by 1 base; bases with no gene match: 11. Germline loops: CDR1 DFQATT, CDR2 SNEGSKA (reference sequence). There are 16 residues in the CDR3. Here the CDR3 DNA reads TGCAGTGCTAGAGTGGTAGGACTAGTGACCTCAGATACGCAGTATTTT. It is translated as CSARVVGLVTSDTQYF.

In its sample, this clonotype was seen a few times. The rearrangement links TRBV5-1 to TRBJ1-4; no reliable D call. Trimming left V 4 bases short and J 7 bases short, with 17 bases between. The CDR3 extends over 15 amino acids. The germline V gene has CDR1 SGHRS and CDR2 YFSETQ. The CDR3 region has the DNA TGCGCCAGCAGCCCCCTCAGTTGGGGTTCTGAAAAACTGTTTTTT. Translating it yields CASSPLSWGSEKLFF.

The chain employs TRBV27 and TRBJ2-1, with 9 bases fitting TRBD1. The V gene end was trimmed by 2 bases and the J gene end by 8 bases; junction bases not matched to a gene: 4. Germline assignment: CDR1 MNHEY and CDR2 SMNVEV (reference sequence). There are 14 residues in the CDR3. This CDR3 is CASSLRDRVDEQFF. Here the CDR3 DNA reads TGTGCCAGCAGTTTACGGGACAGGGTCGATGAGCAGTTCTTC.

This chain links TRBV28 with TRBJ1-2; D might be TRBD1 (6 bases). Trimming took off 4 bases at V and 1 base at J, with 16 bases between the two ends. Looked up from germline, CDR1 is MDHEN and CDR2 is SYDVKM. The CDR3 runs 16 residues. The CDR3 nucleotides read TGTGCCAGCAGTTCCCCAGGGGAAGGGCTTAACTATGGCTACACCTTC. Its translation: CASSSPGEGLNYGYTF.

The rearrangement links TRBV5-1 to TRBJ2-7; tentatively, D is TRBD2 (5 bases). Between the trimmed V and J ends, which lost 4 bases and 6 bases, there was a span of 11 bases. CDR3 length: 12 residues. Looked up from germline, CDR1 is SGHRS and CDR2 is YFSETQ. The DNA of the CDR3 is TGCGCCAGCAGCGCGGGCTACCCCGAGCAGTACTTC. This translates into CASSAGYPEQYF.

This clonotype was found a few times. The genes are TRBV24-1 and TRBJ1-2; TRBD1 matches at 8 bases. Trimming removed 5 bases from V and 3 bases from J; junction bases left unmatched: 10. The CDR3 has 16 residues. The germline V gene has CDR1 KGHDR and CDR2 SFDVKD. CDR3: CATSAFSGGADYGYTF. The DNA of the CDR3 is TGTGCCACCAGTGCGTTTTCAGGGGGCGCGGACTATGGCTACACCTTC.

This clonotype was observed a few times. The rearrangement links TRBV7-9 to TRBJ2-7, with a tentative D call TRBD2 (6 bases). CDR3 length equals 15 residues. The germline V gene has CDR1 SEHNR and CDR2 FQNEAQ (reference sequence). With 0 bases removed from V and 6 bases from J, the gap between germline ends came to 15 bases. The CDR3 DNA sequence: TGTGCCAGCAGCTTAGCGGAGGGGTTTAGTCGCGAGCAGTACTTC. It encodes CASSLAEGFSREQYF.

The chain uses TRBV11-2 and TRBJ2-2; 9 bases line up with TRBD2. Trimming removed 6 bases from V and 5 bases from J; junction bases left unmatched: 7. Looked up from germline, CDR1 is SGHAT and CDR2 is FQNNGV. The CDR3 spans 15 residues. CDR3 in amino acids: CASSLLAGYTGELFF. CDR3 DNA: TGTGCCAGCAGTCTTCTAGCGGGGTATACCGGGGAGCTGTTTTTT. Looking up the rest from reference TRBV11-2 and TRBJ2-2 gives the full variable domain: EAGVAQSPRYKIIEKRQSVAFWCNPISGHATLYWYQQILGQGPKLLIQFQNNGVVDDSQLPKDRFSAERLKGVDSTLKIQPAKLEDSAVYLCASSLLAGYTGELFFGEGSRLTVL.

This clonotype came up a few times. V and J are TRBV29-1 and TRBJ1-2; D is uncertain. The CDR3 loop spans 14 amino acids. Germline-derived CDR1 and CDR2 are SQVTM and ANQGSEA. V was pared by 5 bases and J by 4 bases, with 17 bases between. CDR3 amino acids: CSVPTTLNGYGYTF. CDR3 coding DNA: TGCAGCGTTCCGACGACCCTGAACGGCTATGGCTACACCTTC.

The V gene is TRBV20-1, the J gene TRBJ2-7; TRBD2 aligns across 10 bases. The V gene end was trimmed by 4 bases and the J gene end by 4 bases; junction bases not matched to a gene: 10. The germline gives CDR1 DFQATT, CDR2 SNEGSKA (reference sequence). There are 15 residues in the CDR3. CDR3 bases: TGCAGTGCTACAGGATCCGGGACTAGCGTTTACGAGCAGTACTTC. The encoded protein is CSATGSGTSVYEQYF.

This clonotype came up many times. The chain combines TRBV20-1 with TRBJ2-7, with D maybe TRBD2 (6 bases). Trimming took off 4 bases at V and 3 bases at J, with 13 bases between the two ends. CDR3 length: 13 residues. Germline V CDR1 and CDR2: DFQATT, SNEGSKA (reference sequence). DNA of the CDR3: TGCAGTGCTATCTCTGGGGAGGTCTACGAGCAGTACTTC. The encoded protein is CSAISGEVYEQYF.

This clonotype has just a few counts. J is TRBJ2-4 and V is TRBV29-1; D remains ambiguous. Germline V gives CDR1 SQVTM, CDR2 ANQGSEA. V shed 4 bases and J shed 8 bases, with 15 bases lying between them. The CDR3 length is 13 residues. The CDR3, as DNA: TGCAGCGTTGTTGACGATGCAAGGGACATTCAGTACTTC. It yields the protein CSVVDDARDIQYF.

This chain links TRBV5-1 with TRBJ2-7; D might be TRBD1 or TRBD2, each matching 5 bases. The CDR3 consists of 13 residues. Germline CDR1 and CDR2: SGHRS and YFSETQ. V was cut by 4 bases and J by 4 bases, with 12 bases left in between. Written as DNA, the CDR3 is TGCGCCAGCAGCAAAGGGGACGGATACGAGCAGTACTTC. It codes for CASSKGDGYEQYF.

This rearrangement joins TRBV27 to TRBJ1-5; 9 bases line up with TRBD1. Per germline, CDR1 MNHEY and CDR2 SMNVEV (reference sequence). The CDR3 totals 14 residues. V lost 4 bases, J lost 6 bases, and 4 bases stayed unmatched. CDR3 sequence (DNA): TGTGCCAGCAGTTGGACAGGGGAGGGTCAGCCCCAGCATTTT. Protein sequence: CASSWTGEGQPQHF.